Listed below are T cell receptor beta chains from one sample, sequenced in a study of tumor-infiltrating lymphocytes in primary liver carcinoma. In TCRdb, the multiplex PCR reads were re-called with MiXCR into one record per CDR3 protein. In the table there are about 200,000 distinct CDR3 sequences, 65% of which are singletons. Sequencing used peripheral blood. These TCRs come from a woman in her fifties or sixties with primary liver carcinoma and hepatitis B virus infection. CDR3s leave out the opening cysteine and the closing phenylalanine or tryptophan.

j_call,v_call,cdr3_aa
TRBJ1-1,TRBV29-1,SVAKWNTEDF
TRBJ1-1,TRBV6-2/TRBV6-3,ASSHKDRLHAF
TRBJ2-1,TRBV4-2,ASSHSGSGNYNEQF
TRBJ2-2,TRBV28,ASSFARLNTGELF
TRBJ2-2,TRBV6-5,ASSYSGLAGGIGELF
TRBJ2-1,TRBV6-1,VSSLRDRGLNEQF
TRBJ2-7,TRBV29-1,SVSGTGIDEQY
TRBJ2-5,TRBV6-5,VSSNRAGGTETQY
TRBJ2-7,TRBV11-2,ASRLDLPSGGGHEQY
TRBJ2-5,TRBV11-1,ASSLSGRKVTQY
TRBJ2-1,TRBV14,ASSHNFNEQF
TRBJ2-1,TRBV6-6,VSNNAVVQF
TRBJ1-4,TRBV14,ASSQGPGQINEKLF
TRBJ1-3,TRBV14,ASSLDQGASGNTIY
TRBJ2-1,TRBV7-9,ASGLQENEQF
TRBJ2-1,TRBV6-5,ASSPGLEGVWSFDEQF
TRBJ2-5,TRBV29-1,SVGQRGETQY
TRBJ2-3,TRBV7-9,ASSLGAGTDTQY
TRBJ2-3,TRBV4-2,ASSQAGGRGIDMQY
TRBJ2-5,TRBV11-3,ASSLQATQETRY
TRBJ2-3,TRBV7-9,ASSLLASSTDTQY
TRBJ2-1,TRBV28,ASSLPVQLTEQF
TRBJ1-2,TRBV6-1,ASIKTGEGYT
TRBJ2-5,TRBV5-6,ASSLAGRGFPETQY
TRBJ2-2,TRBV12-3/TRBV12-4,ASSSGLAVTRELF
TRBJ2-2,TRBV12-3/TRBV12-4,ASTPDRVGGELF
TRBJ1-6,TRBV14,ASSWPSPLH
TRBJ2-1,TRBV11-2,ASSLGRDYNEHF
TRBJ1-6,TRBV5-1,ASSLAIGTGHSPLH
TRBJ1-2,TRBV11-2,ASSLGGRGYGYT
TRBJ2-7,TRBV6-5,ASSDHGRTGVYEQY
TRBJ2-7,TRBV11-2,ASSLGERGHGEQY
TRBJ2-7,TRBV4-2,ASSQALKTEQY
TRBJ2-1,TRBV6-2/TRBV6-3,ASGPHNEQF
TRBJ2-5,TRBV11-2,ASCPQRTQETQY
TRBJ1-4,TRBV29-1,SALSPTNEKLF
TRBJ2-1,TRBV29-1,SVDGLSYNEQF
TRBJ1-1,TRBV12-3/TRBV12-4,ASNRGVNTEAF
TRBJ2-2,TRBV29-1,SVMRPNTGELF
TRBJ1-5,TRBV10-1,ATPGGDQPQH
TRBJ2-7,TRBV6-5,ASGRLTAGGSYEQY
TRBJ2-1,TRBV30,AWSVRPSGRGEQF
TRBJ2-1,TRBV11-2,ASSPDRNEHF
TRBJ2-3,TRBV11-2,ASSLPPYGPGGSDTQC
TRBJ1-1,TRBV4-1,TSSQSPVSNTEAF
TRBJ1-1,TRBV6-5,ASSYMGGLEAF
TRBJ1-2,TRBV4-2,ASCFQENYGYT